This passage covers 28 T cell receptor beta chains from one sample sequenced in a study of cytomegalovirus exposure and HLA in healthy donors. The PCR made use of 60 Vbeta and 13 Jbeta primers. Sequenced by immunoSEQ multiplex PCR; TCRdb stores in-frame clones only, minus some. Counted here are some 140,000 clones, around 80% occurring once; the ten biggest clones make up 6.5% to 7%. The specimen sequenced was PBMCs. These TCRs come from a middle-aged man in good health and CMV-seropositive.

The chain employs TRBV14 and TRBJ1-5; D is possibly TRBD1 (5 bases). CDR1 and CDR2 (germline): SGHDN, FVKESK. Trimming removed 4 bases at V and 5 bases at J, with 9 bases between. This CDR3 has 13 amino acids. CDR3 sequence reads: CASSRRAHQPQHF. The CDR3 DNA follows: TGTGCCAGCAGCCGCAGGGCACATCAGCCCCAGCATTTT. The whole variable domain, filled in from reference TRBV14 and TRBJ1-5, reads EAGVTQFPSHSVIEKGQTVTLRCDPISGHDNLYWYRRVMGKEIKFLLHFVKESKQDESGMPNNRFLAERTGGTYSTLKVQPAELEDSGVYFCASSRRAHQPQHFGDGTRLSIL.

J is TRBJ1-1 and V is TRBV5-4, with D hard to call. This CDR3 region has 15 residues. Between the trimmed V and J ends, which lost 0 bases and 1 base, there was a span of 10 bases. Per germline, CDR1 SGHNT and CDR2 YYREEE (reference sequence). CDR3 coding DNA: TGTGCCAGCAGCTTGGACTCACGAGAGAACACTGAAGCTTTCTTT. It is translated as CASSLDSRENTEAFF.

V is TRBV27 and J is TRBJ1-1; D is undetermined. The V end lost 3 bases, the J end lost 4 bases, and 9 bases lay between the germline ends. Germline values: CDR1 MNHEY, CDR2 SMNVEV (reference sequence). The CDR3 sequence is 13 residues long. The CDR3 region is CASSFSGSTEAFF. The CDR3, as DNA: TGTGCCAGCAGTTTTTCGGGGAGCACTGAAGCTTTCTTT.

This chain joins TRBV15 and TRBJ2-5; 9 bases are shared with TRBD2. V lost 0 bases and J lost 6; bases outside the gene matches: 8. Germline assignment: CDR1 LNHNV and CDR2 YYDKDF (reference sequence). The CDR3 is made up of 16 amino acids. DNA of the CDR3: TGTGCCACCAGCAGAGATAAGGCTAGCGGGGTGCAGACCCAGTACTTC. This encodes CATSRDKASGVQTQYF.

This clone was seen just once. The rearrangement links TRBV25-1 to TRBJ2-1; 9 bases are a match to TRBD2. Germline V gene data show CDR1 as MGHDK and CDR2 as SYGVNS. The CDR3 is 15 residues long. V lost 2 bases, J lost 3 bases, and 2 bases stayed unmatched. CDR3 nucleotide sequence: TGTGCCAGCAGTGAACTAGCGGGAAGCTACAATGAGCAGTTCTTC. Its translation: CASSELAGSYNEQFF.

V is TRBV7-2 and J is TRBJ2-5, with D unresolved. CDR3 length: 14 amino acids. The V end lost 5 bases, the J end lost 1 base, and 11 bases lay between the germline ends. CDR1 and CDR2 (germline): SGHTA, FQGNSA. Here the CDR3 reads CASSRPELQETQYF. The CDR3 DNA reads as TGTGCCAGCAGCCGTCCGGAGCTCCAAGAGACCCAGTACTTC.

The chain has TRBV7-2 and TRBJ1-4, with D perhaps TRBD1 (6 bases). The CDR3 spans 13 residues. The V gene's germline CDR1 is SGHTA and CDR2 FQGNSA. Trimming shortened V by 2 bases and J by 7 bases, and 8 bases separated the two germline ends. The DNA for the CDR3 is TGTGCCAGCAGCTTAAACAGGGCTGAAAAACTGTTTTTT. Translating gives CASSLNRAEKLFF.

The gene calls are TRBV11-2 and TRBJ2-3; D is perhaps TRBD2 (6 bases). The CDR3 contains 16 residues. From germline, CDR1 is SGHAT and CDR2 FQNNGV. Between the trimmed V and J ends, which lost 1 base and 5 bases, there was a span of 16 bases. The CDR3 reads CASSLAFFSGEDTQYF. The CDR3 DNA reads as TGTGCCAGCAGCTTAGCCTTCTTTAGCGGAGAAGATACGCAGTATTTT.

This chain uses TRBV18 with TRBJ2-7; TRBD1 agrees at 9 bases. Germline assignment: CDR1 KGHSH and CDR2 LQKENI. V dropped 3 bases and J dropped 5; count of bases not matched to a gene: 5. The CDR3 runs to 14 residues. The CDR3 reads CASSPGTGNDEQYF. In DNA, the CDR3 is TGTGCCAGCTCACCTGGGACAGGGAACGACGAGCAGTACTTC.

About this clone: The same CDR3 can be traced to other DNA sequences in this sample. CDR3 in DNA: TGCAGCGTCGACAGGGGAGACACCGGGGAGCTGTTTTTT. This sequence encodes CSVDRGDTGELFF. The V and J genes are TRBV29-1 and TRBJ2-2; TRBD1 matches at 8 bases. The CDR3 runs 13 residues. The germline V gene encodes CDR1 SQVTM and CDR2 ANQGSEA. Trimming took 6 bases from V and 3 from J; bases not matched to a gene: 3.

CDR3 in amino acids: CASSGRGGEKLFF. In nucleotides, the CDR3 is TGTGCCAGCAGTGGCAGGGGTGGAGAAAAACTGTTTTTT. The chain employs TRBV6-1 and TRBJ1-4; tentatively, D is TRBD1 (6 bases). CDR1 is MNHNS, CDR2 SASEGT, per germline. The germline V and J ends were trimmed by 4 bases and 8 bases, with 11 bases remaining between them. The CDR3 contains 13 residues.

The chain carries TRBV28 and TRBJ2-7; D is possibly TRBD1 (6 bases). V dropped 5 bases and J dropped 0 bases, with 17 bases sitting between them. CDR3 length: 16 amino acids. CDR1 MDHEN and CDR2 SYDVKM come from the germline V gene. CDR3 loop: CASSPVWDTDSYEQYF. CDR3 DNA: TGTGCCAGCAGTCCCGTCTGGGACACTGACTCCTACGAGCAGTACTTC.

J is TRBJ2-1 and V is TRBV5-1; 11 positions match TRBD2. V shed 0 bases and J 7 bases; nucleotides not matched to a gene: 3. This CDR3 has 15 amino acids. Germline assignment: CDR1 SGHRS and CDR2 YFSETQ. This CDR3 is CASSLGASGRNEQFF. Written as DNA, the CDR3 is TGCGCCAGCAGCTTGGGGGCTAGCGGGAGGAATGAGCAGTTCTTC.

The chain has TRBV7-9 and TRBJ1-1; the D is unclear. The V gene's germline CDR1 is SEHNR and CDR2 FQNEAQ (reference sequence). Trimming removed 2 bases at V and 4 bases at J, with 11 bases between. The CDR3 has 14 amino acids. CDR3 loop: CASSLTGSSTEAFF. Here the CDR3 DNA reads TGTGCCAGCAGCTTAACGGGAAGTAGCACTGAAGCTTTCTTT.

This clone was counted a few times. The genes are TRBV29-1 and TRBJ1-4, with D possibly being TRBD1 (6 bases). The V gene lost 3 bases and the J gene lost 8 bases, with 13 bases spanning the gap. CDR3 length: 13 residues. CDR1 is SQVTM, CDR2 ANQGSEA, per germline. DNA for the CDR3: TGCAGCGTTGATACAGGGAGGGGGGAAAAACTGTTTTTT. Amino acids: CSVDTGRGEKLFF.

This chain links TRBV27 with TRBJ1-2, with 11 bases identical to TRBD1. V lost 0 bases to trimming and J lost 6 bases; unmatched junction nucleotides: 6. CDR1 and CDR2 from the germline V gene are MNHEY and SMNVEV (reference sequence). The CDR3 has 16 amino acids. In DNA, the CDR3 is TGTGCCAGCAGTTTATCGTGGACAGGGGGCGCGGATGGCTACACCTTC. Protein product: CASSLSWTGGADGYTF.

V usage is TRBV30 and J usage is TRBJ1-1; D call uncertain. Looked up from germline, CDR1 is GTSNPN and CDR2 is SVGIG (reference sequence). This CDR3 region has 14 residues. Trimming cost V 0 bases and J 5 bases, with 13 bases left between them. CDR3 in DNA: TGTGCCTGGAGTGTACGTCGGGGTTGGACTGAAGCTTTCTTT. Protein: CAWSVRRGWTEAFF.

The rearrangement links TRBV15 to TRBJ2-7, with TRBD1 matching over 9 bases. Germline CDR1 and CDR2: LNHNV and YYDKDF (reference sequence). V was pared by 1 base and J by 3 bases, with 10 bases of the junction left unmatched. The CDR3 has 17 residues. CDR3: CATSRGGQGQGFYEQYF. Written as DNA, the CDR3 is TGTGCCACCAGCAGAGGGGGTCAGGGACAGGGCTTCTACGAGCAGTACTTC.

The rearrangement links TRBV5-4 to TRBJ1-4; D is possibly TRBD1 (5 bases). CDR1 and CDR2 from the germline V gene are SGHNT and YYREEE (reference sequence). This CDR3 is built from 16 residues. V shed 4 bases and J shed 3 bases, with 16 bases lying between them. CDR3 amino acids: CASSTGRAPANEKLFF. The CDR3 nucleotides read TGTGCCAGCAGCACAGGCAGGGCGCCGGCTAATGAAAAACTGTTTTTT.

The chain employs TRBV16 and TRBJ2-1; 11 nucleotides line up with TRBD2. From germline, CDR1 is KGHSY and CDR2 FQNENV. Trimming cost V 0 bases and J 0 bases; bases outside gene matches: 13. The length of the CDR3 is 21 residues. CDR3 region: CASSQSAQGLAAPISYNEQFF. DNA for the CDR3: TGTGCCAGCAGCCAATCAGCCCAGGGACTAGCGGCTCCCATCTCCTACAATGAGCAGTTCTTC.

This sequence joins TRBV19 and TRBJ1-3; the match to TRBD1 covers 8 bases. There are 17 residues in the CDR3. Germline trimming cut 4 bases from V and 0 bases from J; bases unmatched to any gene: 8. The germline gives CDR1 LNHDA, CDR2 SQIVND (reference sequence). The CDR3 DNA reads TGTGCCAGTAGTAACGCCAGACAGGGGTACTCTGGAAACACCATATATTTT. Encoded protein: CASSNARQGYSGNTIYF.

The chain is built from TRBV18 and TRBJ2-7, with a weak D call TRBD2 (6 bases). Germline V gives CDR1 KGHSH, CDR2 LQKENI. The CDR3 loop spans 14 amino acids. Trimming took off 2 bases at V and 9 bases at J, with 17 bases between the two ends. For the CDR3, the DNA is TGTGCCAGCTCACCAAAGCAAGCCGGGGAGGCGCAGTACTTC. It translates to CASSPKQAGEAQYF.

This clone came up a few times. The J gene is TRBJ2-6, the V gene TRBV28, with TRBD1 matching 8 bases. CDR1 is MDHEN and CDR2 is SYDVKM in the germline V gene. The CDR3 contains 17 residues. The junction had 7 bases not matched to a gene; V was cut back by 5 bases and J by 1 base. The CDR3 here is CASSPQGAGSGANVLTF. CDR3 nucleotide sequence: TGTGCCAGCAGTCCCCAGGGGGCTGGATCTGGGGCCAACGTCCTGACTTTC.

This clone showed up just a few times. The rearrangement links TRBV18 to TRBJ1-5; D is perhaps TRBD1 (5 bases). The germline V gene encodes CDR1 KGHSH and CDR2 LQKENI. Trimming removed 5 bases from V and 4 bases from J, with 21 bases in between. This CDR3 has 17 amino acids. This CDR3 reads CASSAYLDTTSNQPQHF. DNA of the CDR3: TGTGCCAGCTCAGCCTACCTGGACACAACCTCTAATCAGCCCCAGCATTTT.

The chain carries TRBV15 and TRBJ1-5, with 7 bases that match TRBD1. Germline values: CDR1 LNHNV, CDR2 YYDKDF (reference sequence). The CDR3 extends over 14 amino acids. V gave up 5 bases and J gave up 10 bases; unmatched junction bases: 11. The CDR3 coding sequence is TGTGCCACCAGCCCAAGACAGGGAGCATTTCCCCAGCATTTT. Translation: CATSPRQGAFPQHF.

This clone was seen a handful of times. This chain links TRBV18 with TRBJ2-5, with 7 bases that match TRBD1. Germline CDR1 is KGHSH and CDR2 is LQKENI. Trimming removed 4 bases from V and 1 base from J; junction bases left unmatched: 3. This CDR3 comprises 14 residues. The CDR3 sequence is CASSRTGSQETQYF. CDR3 nucleotides: TGTGCCAGCTCACGGACAGGTAGCCAAGAGACCCAGTACTTC.

The V call is TRBV9, the J call TRBJ1-3; 7 bases are shared with TRBD1. The CDR3 loop spans 16 amino acids. Germline CDR1 reads SGDLS; CDR2 reads YYNGEE. V trimming: 6 bases; J trimming: 0 bases; junction bases outside the gene matches: 9. The CDR3 nucleotides are TGTGCCAGCACCCAAGGACAGGTTAGCTCTGGAAACACCATATATTTT. Translated: CASTQGQVSSGNTIYF.

This clone was found once. The chain combines TRBV7-9 with TRBJ2-7; the D gene is possibly TRBD2 (6 bases). V dropped 5 bases and J dropped 9 bases, with 11 bases sitting between them. The CDR3 is 11 residues long. Germline CDR1 reads SEHNR; CDR2 reads FQNEAQ (reference sequence). The CDR3 DNA sequence: TGTGCCAGCAGCCCGGGAGAGAGGCAGTACTTC. Translation gives CASSPGERQYF.